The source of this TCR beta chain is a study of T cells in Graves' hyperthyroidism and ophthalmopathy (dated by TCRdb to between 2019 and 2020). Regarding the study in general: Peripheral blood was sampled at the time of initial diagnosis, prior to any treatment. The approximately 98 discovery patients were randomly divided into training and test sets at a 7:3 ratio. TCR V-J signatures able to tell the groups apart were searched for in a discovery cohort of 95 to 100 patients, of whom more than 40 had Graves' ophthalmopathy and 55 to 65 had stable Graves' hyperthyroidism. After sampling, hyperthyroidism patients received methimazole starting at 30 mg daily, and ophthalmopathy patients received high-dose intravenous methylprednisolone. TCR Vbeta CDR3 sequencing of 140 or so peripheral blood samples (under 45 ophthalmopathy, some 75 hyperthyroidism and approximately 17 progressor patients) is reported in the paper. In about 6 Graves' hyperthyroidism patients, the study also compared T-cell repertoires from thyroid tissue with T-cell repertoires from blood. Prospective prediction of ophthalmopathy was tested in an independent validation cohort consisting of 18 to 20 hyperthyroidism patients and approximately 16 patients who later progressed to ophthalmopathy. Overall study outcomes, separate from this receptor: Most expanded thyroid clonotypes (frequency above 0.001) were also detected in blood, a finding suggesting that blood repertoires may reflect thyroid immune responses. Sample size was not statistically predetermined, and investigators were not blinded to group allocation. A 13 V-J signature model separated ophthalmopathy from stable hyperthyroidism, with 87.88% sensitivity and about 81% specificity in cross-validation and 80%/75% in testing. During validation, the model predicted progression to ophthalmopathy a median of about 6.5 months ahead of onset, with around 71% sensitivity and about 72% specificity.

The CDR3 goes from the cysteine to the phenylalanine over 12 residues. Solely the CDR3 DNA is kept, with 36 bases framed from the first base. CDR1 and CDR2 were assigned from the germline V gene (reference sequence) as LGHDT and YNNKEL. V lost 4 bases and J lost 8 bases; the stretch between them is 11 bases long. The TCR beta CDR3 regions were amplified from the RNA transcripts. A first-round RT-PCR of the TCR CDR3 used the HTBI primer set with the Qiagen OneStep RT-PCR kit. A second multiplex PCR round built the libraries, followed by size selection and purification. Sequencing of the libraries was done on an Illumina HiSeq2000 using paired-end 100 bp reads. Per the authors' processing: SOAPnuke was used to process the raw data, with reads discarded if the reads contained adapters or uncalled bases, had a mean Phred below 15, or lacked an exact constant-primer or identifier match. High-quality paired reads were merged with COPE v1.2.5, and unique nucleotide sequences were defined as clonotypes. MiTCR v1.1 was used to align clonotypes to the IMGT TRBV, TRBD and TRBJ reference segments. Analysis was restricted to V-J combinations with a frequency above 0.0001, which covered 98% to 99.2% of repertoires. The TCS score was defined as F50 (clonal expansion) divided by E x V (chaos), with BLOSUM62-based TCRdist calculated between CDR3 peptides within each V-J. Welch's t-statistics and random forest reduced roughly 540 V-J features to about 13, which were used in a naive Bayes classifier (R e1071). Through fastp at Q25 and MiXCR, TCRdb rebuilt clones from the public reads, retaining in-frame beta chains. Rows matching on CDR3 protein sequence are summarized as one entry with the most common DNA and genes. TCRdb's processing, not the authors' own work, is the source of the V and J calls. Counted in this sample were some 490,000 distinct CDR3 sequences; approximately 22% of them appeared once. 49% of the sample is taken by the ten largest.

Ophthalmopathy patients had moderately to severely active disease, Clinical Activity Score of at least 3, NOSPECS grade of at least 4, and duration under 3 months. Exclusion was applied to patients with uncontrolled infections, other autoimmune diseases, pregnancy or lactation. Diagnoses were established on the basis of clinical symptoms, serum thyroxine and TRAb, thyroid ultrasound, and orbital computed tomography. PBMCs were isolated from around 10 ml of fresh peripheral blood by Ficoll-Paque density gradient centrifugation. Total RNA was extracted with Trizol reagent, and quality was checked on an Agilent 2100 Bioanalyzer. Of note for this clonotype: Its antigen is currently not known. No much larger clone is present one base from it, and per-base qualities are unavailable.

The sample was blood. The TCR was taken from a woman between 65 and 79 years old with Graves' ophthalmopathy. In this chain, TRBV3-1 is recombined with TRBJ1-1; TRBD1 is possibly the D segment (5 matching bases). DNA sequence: TGTGCCAGCAGCCCCCTAGGGGAGGAAGCTTTCTTT. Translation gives CASSPLGEEAFF.